The rows below give T cell receptor beta chains drawn from one sample of a study of human T cells and chemical hapten exposure. TCRdb reprocessed the RACE reads with MiXCR, giving one entry per CDR3 protein. This table holds roughly 30,000 distinct CDR3 sequences, over 7% found once. Input material: whole blood. The receptors come from a human donor in good health. Some clones in this sample may be carry-over from other donors' samples. Both conserved end residues are part of each CDR3. The D gene is left open where the match is weak. Only some rows state a clone size, as once, few, many or a class for expanded clones.

j_call | clone_size | d_call | cdr3_length | v_call | cdr3_aa | cdr3_nt
TRBJ1-6 | NA | NA | 17 | TRBV12-3/TRBV12-4 | CASSPRAFSSYNSPLHF | TGTGCCAGCAGTCCCCGGGCCTTCAGCTCCTATAATTCACCCCTCCACTTT
TRBJ2-3 | NA | NA | 18 | TRBV7-6 | CASSPLVIGSEGADTQYF | TGTGCCAGCAGCCCTTTGGTCATTGGTAGCGAAGGTGCAGATACGCAGTATTTT
TRBJ2-7 | medium-sized | TRBD1 | 15 | TRBV28 | CASSLRTGPSYEQYF | TGTGCCAGCAGTCTACGGACAGGGCCGTCCTACGAGCAGTACTTC
TRBJ2-7 | NA | TRBD2 | 15 | TRBV27 | CASSPRGLAIFEQYF | TGTGCCAGCTCCCCCCGGGGACTAGCCATTTTCGAGCAGTACTTC
TRBJ1-1 | few | NA | 13 | TRBV12-3/TRBV12-4 | CASTGTRGTEAFF | TGTGCCAGCACCGGCACCAGGGGCACTGAAGCTTTCTTT
TRBJ2-7 | few | NA | 15 | TRBV7-9 | CASSFRGSSSYEQYF | TGTGCCAGCAGCTTTCGGGGCTCGAGCTCCTACGAGCAGTACTTC
TRBJ2-7 | many | TRBD2 | 15 | TRBV6-1 | CASILAGGGLNEQYF | TGTGCCAGCATCCTAGCGGGAGGCGGTTTGAACGAGCAGTACTTC
TRBJ2-3 | many | TRBD2 | 16 | TRBV7-9 | CASSLALAGYTDTQYF | TGTGCCAGCAGCTTAGCCTTAGCGGGCTACACAGATACGCAGTATTTT
TRBJ1-1 | NA | NA | 15 | TRBV12-5 | CASGLRGGVNTEAFF | TGTGCTAGTGGCTTGAGAGGGGGGGTGAACACTGAAGCTTTCTTT
TRBJ2-3 | medium-sized | NA | 16 | TRBV25-1 | CASSDQNRGRADTQYF | TGTGCCAGCAGTGATCAAAACAGAGGGCGGGCAGATACGCAGTATTTT
TRBJ1-1 | NA | NA | 16 | TRBV11-2 | CASSLDRFNRVAEAFF | TGTGCCAGCAGCTTAGATCGATTCAACAGGGTCGCTGAAGCTTTCTTT
TRBJ1-6 | few | NA | 16 | TRBV4-1 | CASSQDGQPYNSPLHF | TGCGCCAGCAGCCAAGATGGGCAGCCCTATAATTCACCCCTCCACTTT
TRBJ2-2 | few | NA | 14 | TRBV5-5 | CASSWGLNTGELFF | TGTGCCAGCAGCTGGGGACTCAACACCGGGGAGCTGTTTTTT
TRBJ2-3 | few | TRBD2 | 16 | TRBV7-9 | CASSSWGLKSTDTQYF | TGTGCCAGCAGCTCATGGGGACTAAAAAGCACAGATACGCAGTATTTT
TRBJ2-3 | NA | TRBD2 | 16 | TRBV29-1 | CSVPSHTSGRPDTQYF | TGCAGCGTCCCCTCCCACACTAGCGGGAGGCCAGATACGCAGTATTTT
TRBJ1-2 | many | TRBD1 | 15 | TRBV15 | CATSVGQGRDYGYTF | TGTGCCACCAGCGTCGGACAGGGGAGAGACTATGGCTACACCTTC
TRBJ2-5 | many | NA | 14 | TRBV5-1 | CASSSSLGVETQYF | TGCGCCAGCAGCTCCTCATTAGGGGTAGAGACCCAGTACTTC
TRBJ1-1 | few | NA | 13 | TRBV5-1 | CASTRDPNTEAFF | TGCGCCAGCACCAGGGACCCGAACACTGAAGCTTTCTTT
TRBJ2-7 | NA | NA | 12 | TRBV5-4 | CASSFSRGEQYF | TGTGCCAGCAGTTTCTCCCGGGGGGAGCAGTACTTC
TRBJ2-7 | NA | NA | 15 | TRBV7-2 | CASTNSRAWDPEQYF | TGTGCCAGCACCAATTCGAGGGCCTGGGATCCAGAGCAGTACTTC
TRBJ2-6 | NA | TRBD1 | 16 | TRBV2 | CASSTGGAPGANVLTF | TGTGCCAGCAGTACAGGGGGCGCCCCTGGGGCCAACGTCCTGACTTTC
TRBJ1-1 | NA | NA | 18 | TRBV20-1 | CSARARDKTGGMNTEAFF | TGCAGTGCCCGGGCCAGGGATAAAACCGGGGGTATGAACACTGAAGCTTTCTTT
TRBJ2-1 | many | NA | 13 | TRBV20-1 | CSARRSEAGEQFF | TGCAGTGCTAGACGGTCGGAAGCGGGTGAGCAGTTCTTC
TRBJ2-7 | many | NA | 16 | TRBV5-1 | CASSLEGYELPYEQYF | TGCGCCAGCAGCTTGGAAGGTTATGAATTACCCTACGAGCAGTACTTC
TRBJ2-1 | many | NA | 15 | TRBV11-2 | CASSRIAVTYTEQFF | TGTGCCAGCAGCCGAATAGCGGTCACCTACACTGAGCAGTTCTTC
TRBJ1-6 | NA | TRBD1 | 15 | TRBV6-2/TRBV6-3 | CASSSSGTEDSPLHF | TGTGCCAGCAGCTCGTCCGGGACAGAAGATTCACCCCTCCACTTT
TRBJ1-1 | NA | NA | 13 | TRBV7-2 | CASSLVASTEAFF | TGTGCCAGCAGCTTAGTAGCGAGCACTGAAGCTTTCTTT
TRBJ1-5 | few | NA | 15 | TRBV12-3/TRBV12-4 | CASSFSRRGNQPQHF | TGTGCCAGCAGTTTCAGTCGGAGGGGCAATCAGCCCCAGCATTTT
TRBJ2-3 | NA | NA | 18 | TRBV7-6 | CASSPLVIGSGGADTQYF | TGTGCCAGCAGCCCTTTGGTCATTGGTAGCGGAGGTGCAGATACGCAGTATTTT
TRBJ2-7 | many | NA | 14 | TRBV28 | CASSLSGVSYEQYF | TGTGCCAGCAGTTTATCGGGGGTTTCCTACGAGCAGTACTTC
TRBJ2-2 | few | TRBD1 | 12 | TRBV6-6 | CASDRGVGELFF | TGTGCCAGCGACAGGGGAGTCGGGGAGCTGTTTTTT
TRBJ2-2 | many | NA | 14 | TRBV20-1 | CSAPLHTNTGELFF | TGCAGTGCTCCTCTTCACACGAACACCGGGGAGCTGTTTTTT
TRBJ2-5 | few | NA | 15 | TRBV5-1 | CASSLQGRDQETQYF | TGCGCCAGCAGCTTACAGGGAAGGGACCAAGAGACCCAGTACTTC
TRBJ1-1 | many | NA | 11 | TRBV20-1 | CQGQRNTEAFF | TGCCAAGGACAGAGAAACACTGAAGCTTTCTTT
TRBJ2-3 | many | TRBD2 | 14 | TRBV20-1 | CSASASGRMDTQYF | TGCAGTGCTAGCGCTAGCGGGAGAATGGATACGCAGTATTTT
TRBJ2-7 | few | NA | 12 | TRBV6-5 | CASRDSTYEQYF | TGTGCCAGCCGGGACTCAACCTACGAGCAGTACTTC
TRBJ1-3 | NA | NA | 15 | TRBV3-1 | CASSQEWGQGNTIYF | TGTGCCAGCAGCCAAGAGTGGGGGCAAGGAAACACCATATATTTT
TRBJ2-1 | many | NA | 14 | TRBV16 | CASSPMERANEQFF | TGTGCCAGCAGCCCAATGGAGAGGGCCAATGAGCAGTTCTTC
TRBJ1-4 | many | TRBD1 | 14 | TRBV4-1 | CASSLGTGREKLFF | TGCGCCAGCAGCCTAGGGACAGGGAGAGAAAAACTGTTTTTT
TRBJ2-6 | many | TRBD1 | 17 | TRBV2 | CASREDRTASGANVLTF | TGTGCCAGCAGGGAGGACAGGACCGCATCTGGGGCCAACGTCCTGACTTTC
TRBJ2-1 | NA | NA | 13 | TRBV2 | CASSGGITNEQFF | TGTGCCAGCAGTGGCGGGATTACCAATGAGCAGTTCTTC
TRBJ1-1 | few | NA | 14 | TRBV7-9 | CASSLGQMNTEAFF | TGTGCCAGCAGCTTAGGACAAATGAACACTGAAGCTTTCTTT
TRBJ2-5 | NA | TRBD2 | 15 | TRBV7-2 | CASSHSSGGEETQYF | TGTGCCAGCAGCCATTCTAGCGGGGGCGAAGAGACCCAGTACTTC
TRBJ1-5 | NA | NA | 13 | TRBV4-3 | CASSQDRGQPQHF | TGCGCCAGCAGCCAAGATCGAGGTCAGCCCCAGCATTTT